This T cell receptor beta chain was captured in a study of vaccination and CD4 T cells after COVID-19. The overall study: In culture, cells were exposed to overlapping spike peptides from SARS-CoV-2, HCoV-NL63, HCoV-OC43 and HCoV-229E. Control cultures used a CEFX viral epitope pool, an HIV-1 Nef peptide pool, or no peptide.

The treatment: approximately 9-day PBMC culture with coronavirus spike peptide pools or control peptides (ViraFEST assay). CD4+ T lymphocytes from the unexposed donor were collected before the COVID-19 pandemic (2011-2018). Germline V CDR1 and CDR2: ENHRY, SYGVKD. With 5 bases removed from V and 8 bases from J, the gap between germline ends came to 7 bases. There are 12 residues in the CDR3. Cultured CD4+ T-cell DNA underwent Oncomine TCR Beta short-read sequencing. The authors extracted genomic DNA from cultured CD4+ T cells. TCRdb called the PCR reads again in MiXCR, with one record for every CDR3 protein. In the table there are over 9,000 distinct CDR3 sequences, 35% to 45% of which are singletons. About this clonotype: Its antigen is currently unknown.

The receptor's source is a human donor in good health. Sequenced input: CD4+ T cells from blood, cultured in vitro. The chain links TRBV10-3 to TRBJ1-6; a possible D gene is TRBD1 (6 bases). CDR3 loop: CAISPGDSPLHF. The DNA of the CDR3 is TGTGCCATCAGTCCAGGGGATTCACCCCTCCACTTT.